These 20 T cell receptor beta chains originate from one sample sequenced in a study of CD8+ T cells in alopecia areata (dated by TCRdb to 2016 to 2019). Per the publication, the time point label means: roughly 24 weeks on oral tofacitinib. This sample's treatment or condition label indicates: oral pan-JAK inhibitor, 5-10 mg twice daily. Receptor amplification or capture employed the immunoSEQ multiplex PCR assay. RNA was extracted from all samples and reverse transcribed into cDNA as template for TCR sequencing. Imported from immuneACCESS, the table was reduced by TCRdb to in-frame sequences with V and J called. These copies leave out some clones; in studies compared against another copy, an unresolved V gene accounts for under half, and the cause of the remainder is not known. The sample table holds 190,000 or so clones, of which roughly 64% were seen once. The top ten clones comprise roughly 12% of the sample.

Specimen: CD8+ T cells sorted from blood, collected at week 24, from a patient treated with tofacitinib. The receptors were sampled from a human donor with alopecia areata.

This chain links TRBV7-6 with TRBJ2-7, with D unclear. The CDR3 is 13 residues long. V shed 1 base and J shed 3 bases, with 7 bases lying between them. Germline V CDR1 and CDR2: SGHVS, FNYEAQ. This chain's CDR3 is CASSLEFNYEQYF. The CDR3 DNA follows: TGTGCCAGCAGCTTAGAATTCAACTACGAGCAGTACTTC.

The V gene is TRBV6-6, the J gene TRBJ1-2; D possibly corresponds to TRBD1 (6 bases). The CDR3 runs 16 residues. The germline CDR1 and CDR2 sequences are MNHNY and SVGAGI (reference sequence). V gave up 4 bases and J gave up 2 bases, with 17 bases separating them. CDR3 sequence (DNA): TGTGCCAGCAGTTCCGAAATACAGGGAGGGAACTATGGCTACACCTTC. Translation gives CASSSEIQGGNYGYTF.

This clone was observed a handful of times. The DNA of the CDR3 is TGTGCCAGCAGTCGAGAGACAGGGGGCTTTACTGAAGCTTTCTTT. Its translation is CASSRETGGFTEAFF. The chain combines TRBV27 with TRBJ1-1, with 10 bases fitting TRBD1. The V gene end was trimmed by 5 bases and the J gene end by 5 bases; junction bases not matched to a gene: 8. The CDR3 totals 15 residues. CDR1 and CDR2 (germline): MNHEY, SMNVEV (reference sequence).

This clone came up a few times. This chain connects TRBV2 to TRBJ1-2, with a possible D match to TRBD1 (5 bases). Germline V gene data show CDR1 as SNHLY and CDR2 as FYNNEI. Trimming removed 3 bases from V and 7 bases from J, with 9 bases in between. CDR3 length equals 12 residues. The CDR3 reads CASSDWGSGYTF. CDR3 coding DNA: TGTGCCAGCAGTGATTGGGGGAGTGGCTACACCTTC.

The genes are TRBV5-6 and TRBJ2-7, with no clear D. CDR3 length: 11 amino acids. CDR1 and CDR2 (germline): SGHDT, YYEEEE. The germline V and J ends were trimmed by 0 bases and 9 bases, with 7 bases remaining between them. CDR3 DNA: TGTGCCAGCAGCTTGGCCGACCGGCAGTACTTC. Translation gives CASSLADRQYF.

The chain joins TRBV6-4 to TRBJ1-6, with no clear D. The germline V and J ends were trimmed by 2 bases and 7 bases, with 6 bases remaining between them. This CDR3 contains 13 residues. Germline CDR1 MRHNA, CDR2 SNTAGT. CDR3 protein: CASSDTENSPLHF. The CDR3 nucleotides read TGTGCCAGCAGTGACACGGAGAATTCACCCCTCCACTTT.

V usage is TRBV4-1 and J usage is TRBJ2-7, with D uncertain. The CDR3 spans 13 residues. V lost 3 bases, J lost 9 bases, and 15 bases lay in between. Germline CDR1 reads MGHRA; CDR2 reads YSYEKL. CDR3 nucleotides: TGCGCCAGCAGCCAGCTTGGCATTAGGCGGCAGTACTTC. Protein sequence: CASSQLGIRRQYF.

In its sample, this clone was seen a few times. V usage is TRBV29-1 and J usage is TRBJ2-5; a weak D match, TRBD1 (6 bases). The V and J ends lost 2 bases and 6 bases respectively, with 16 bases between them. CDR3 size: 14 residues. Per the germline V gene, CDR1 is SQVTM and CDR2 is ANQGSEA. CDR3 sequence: CSVEYGTDSQTQYF. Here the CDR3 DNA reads TGCAGCGTTGAATATGGGACGGACAGTCAGACCCAGTACTTC.

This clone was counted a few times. This CDR3 reads CASSQMRASTDTQYF. The CDR3 DNA sequence: TGTGCCAGCAGCCAAATGAGGGCTAGCACAGATACGCAGTATTTT. The rearrangement uses TRBV14 and TRBJ2-3, with a weak D call TRBD2 (5 bases). Trimming took off 2 bases at V and 0 bases at J, with 9 bases between the two ends. The CDR3 is made up of 15 amino acids. Germline loops: CDR1 SGHDN, CDR2 FVKESK.

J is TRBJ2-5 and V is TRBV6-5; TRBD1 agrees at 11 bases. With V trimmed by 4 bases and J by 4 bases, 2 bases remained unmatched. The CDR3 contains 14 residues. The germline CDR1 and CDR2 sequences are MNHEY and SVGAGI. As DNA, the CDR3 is TGTGCCAGCAGTTTCGGACAGGGGGCAGAGACCCAGTACTTC. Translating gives CASSFGQGAETQYF.

CDR3 DNA sequence: TGTGCCAGCAGCGTAGCGCGGGGGGGCACAGATACGCAGTATTTT. This sequence encodes CASSVARGGTDTQYF. V usage is TRBV9 and J usage is TRBJ2-3, with TRBD2 matching 8 bases. Trimming took 0 bases from V and 1 from J; bases not matched to a gene: 1. Germline V gene data show CDR1 as SGDLS and CDR2 as YYNGEE. The CDR3 covers 15 residues.

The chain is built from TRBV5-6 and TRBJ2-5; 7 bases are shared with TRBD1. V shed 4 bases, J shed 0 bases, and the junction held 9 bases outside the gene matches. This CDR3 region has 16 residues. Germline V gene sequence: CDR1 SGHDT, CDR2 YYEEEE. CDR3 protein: CASSAKDRRYQETQYF. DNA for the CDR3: TGTGCCAGCAGCGCGAAGGACAGGCGCTACCAAGAGACCCAGTACTTC. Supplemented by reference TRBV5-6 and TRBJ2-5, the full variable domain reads DAGVTQSPTHLIKTRGQQVTLRCSPKSGHDTVSWYQQALGQGPQFIFQYYEEEERQRGNFPDRFSGHQFPNYSSELNVNALLLGDSALYLCASSAKDRRYQETQYFGPGTRLLVL.

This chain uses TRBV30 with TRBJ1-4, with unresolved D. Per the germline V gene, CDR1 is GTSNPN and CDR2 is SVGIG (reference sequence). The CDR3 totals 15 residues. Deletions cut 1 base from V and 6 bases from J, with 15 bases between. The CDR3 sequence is CAWSGPPVSHEKLFF. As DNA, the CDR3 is TGTGCCTGGAGTGGCCCACCGGTTTCCCATGAAAAACTGTTTTTT. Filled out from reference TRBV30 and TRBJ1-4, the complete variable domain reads SQTIHQWPATLVQPVGSPLSLECTVEGTSNPNLYWYRQAAGRGLQLLFYSVGIGQISSEVPQNLSASRPQDRQFILSSKKLLLSDSGFYLCAWSGPPVSHEKLFFGSGTQLSVL.

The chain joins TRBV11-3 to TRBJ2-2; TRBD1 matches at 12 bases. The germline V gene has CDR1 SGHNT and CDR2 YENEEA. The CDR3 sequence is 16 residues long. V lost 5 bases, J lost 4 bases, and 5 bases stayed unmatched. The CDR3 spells CASSARDRGLTGELFF. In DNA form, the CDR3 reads TGTGCCAGCAGCGCCAGGGACAGGGGGCTCACCGGGGAGCTGTTTTTT.

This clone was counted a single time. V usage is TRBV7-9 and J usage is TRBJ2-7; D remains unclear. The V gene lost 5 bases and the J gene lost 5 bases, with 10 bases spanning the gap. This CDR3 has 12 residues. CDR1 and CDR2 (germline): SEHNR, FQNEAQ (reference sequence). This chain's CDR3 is CASSPQANEQYF. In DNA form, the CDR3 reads TGTGCCAGCAGCCCCCAGGCGAACGAGCAGTACTTC.

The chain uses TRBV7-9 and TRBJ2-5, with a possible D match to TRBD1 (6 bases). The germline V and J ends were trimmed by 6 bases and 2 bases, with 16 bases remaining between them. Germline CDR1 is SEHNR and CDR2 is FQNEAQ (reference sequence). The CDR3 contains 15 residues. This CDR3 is CASSQTGYRQETQYF. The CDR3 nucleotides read TGTGCCAGCAGTCAAACAGGGTATCGGCAAGAGACCCAGTACTTC.

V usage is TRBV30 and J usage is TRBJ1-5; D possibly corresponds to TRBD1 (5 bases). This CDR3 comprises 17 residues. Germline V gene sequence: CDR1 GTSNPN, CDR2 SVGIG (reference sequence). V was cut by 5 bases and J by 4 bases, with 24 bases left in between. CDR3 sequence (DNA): TGTGCCTGGTCGCCCTCCTCGGGGTGGGACCCGAATCAGCCCCAGCATTTT. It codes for CAWSPSSGWDPNQPQHF. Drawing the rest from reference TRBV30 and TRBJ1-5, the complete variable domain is SQTIHQWPATLVQPVGSPLSLECTVEGTSNPNLYWYRQAAGRGLQLLFYSVGIGQISSEVPQNLSASRPQDRQFILSSKKLLLSDSGFYLCAWSPSSGWDPNQPQHFGDGTRLSIL.

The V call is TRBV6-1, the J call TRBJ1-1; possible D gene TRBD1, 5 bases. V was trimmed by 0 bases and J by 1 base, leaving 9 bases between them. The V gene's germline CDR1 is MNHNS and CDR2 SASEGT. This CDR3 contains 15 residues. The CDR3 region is CASSEALQGNTEAFF. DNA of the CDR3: TGTGCCAGCAGTGAAGCGCTTCAGGGGAACACTGAAGCTTTCTTT.

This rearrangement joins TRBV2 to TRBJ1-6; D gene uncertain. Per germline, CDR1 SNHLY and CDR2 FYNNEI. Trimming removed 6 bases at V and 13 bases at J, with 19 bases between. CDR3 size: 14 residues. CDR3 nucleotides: TGTGCCAGCAGAGGAGGACTGGAGAGGTTCCCCCTCCACTTT. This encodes CASRGGLERFPLHF.

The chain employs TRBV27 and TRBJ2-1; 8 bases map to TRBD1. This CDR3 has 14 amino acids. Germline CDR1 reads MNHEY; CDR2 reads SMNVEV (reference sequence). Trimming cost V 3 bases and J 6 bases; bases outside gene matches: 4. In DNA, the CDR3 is TGTGCCAGCAGTTTTGACAGGGGTTTCAATGAGCAGTTCTTC. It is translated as CASSFDRGFNEQFF.